These 14 T cell receptor beta chains came from one sample sequenced in a study of T cells after yellow fever vaccination. TCRdb ran MiXCR on the 5' RACE reads and lists one entry per CDR3 protein. The top ten clones hold roughly a fifth of a sample with some 240,000 distinct CDR3 sequences, about 3.9% of them seen once. This specimen was PBMCs, taken 15 days after the yellow fever booster vaccination. Receptor source: a man younger than 35 who received the YFV17D yellow fever vaccine.

This clonotype was found many times. The rearrangement uses TRBV29-1 and TRBJ2-7; maybe TRBD1 (6 bases). Trimming stripped 1 base from V and 3 bases from J, with 16 bases between. From germline, CDR1 is SQVTM and CDR2 ANQGSEA. The CDR3 has 15 residues. CDR3 residues: CSVEAPGHQLYEQYF. CDR3 DNA sequence: TGCAGCGTTGAAGCCCCGGGACACCAACTCTACGAGCAGTACTTC.

In this sample, this clonotype turned up a few times. This rearrangement joins TRBV18 to TRBJ2-1, with 15 bases that match TRBD2. The CDR3 totals 16 residues. Germline V gene sequence: CDR1 KGHSH, CDR2 LQKENI. This CDR3 reads CATRTSGGDTRNEQFF. CDR3 nucleotides: TGTGCGACCAGGACTAGCGGGGGGGATACTCGCAATGAGCAGTTCTTC.

This clonotype was seen many times. The V gene is TRBV12-3 or TRBV12-4, the J gene TRBJ2-3, with D tentatively TRBD1 or TRBD2 (6 bases each). The CDR3 covers 16 residues. V was pared by 3 bases and J by 0 bases, with 13 bases between. The CDR3 here is CASSLWGAASTDTQYF. The CDR3, as DNA: TGTGCCAGCAGTTTGTGGGGGGCGGCTAGCACAGATACGCAGTATTTT.

This clonotype was seen ten or more times. The chain has TRBV20-1 and TRBJ1-2; 7 nucleotides agree with TRBD1. This CDR3 is 15 amino acids long. J gave up 4 bases and V 2 bases, and 10 bases lay outside the gene matches. Looked up from germline, CDR1 is DFQATT and CDR2 is SNEGSKA (reference sequence). The CDR3, as DNA: TGCAGTGCTAGACCTACCGGGACAGAAGGCTATGGCTACACCTTC. Its translation: CSARPTGTEGYGYTF.

This clonotype occurred many times. The chain is built from TRBV12-5 and TRBJ1-5; TRBD1 matches 7 bases. This CDR3 contains 19 residues. Per the germline V gene, CDR1 is LGHNT and CDR2 is FRNRAP. Losses at the gene ends were 5 bases for V and 0 bases for J; bases not matched to a gene: 16. The CDR3 sequence is CASGPTDRTLIHSNQPQHF. CDR3 nucleotide sequence: TGTGCTAGTGGTCCGACGGACAGGACCCTAATTCATAGCAATCAGCCCCAGCATTTT.

This clonotype was recorded many times. CDR3 loop: CSARAGPKEPQHF. The DNA of the CDR3 is TGCAGTGCTAGAGCAGGACCCAAGGAGCCCCAGCATTTT. The rearrangement uses TRBV20-1 and TRBJ1-5; D gene ambiguous. The ends were cut back, 1 base at V and 8 bases at J, with 12 bases in the middle. This CDR3 is built from 13 residues. Germline lookup yields CDR1 DFQATT and CDR2 SNEGSKA (reference sequence).

This clonotype was seen ten or more times. The J gene is TRBJ1-1, the V gene TRBV5-1; D not resolved. Trimming took 0 bases from V and 3 from J, leaving 12 bases between them. This CDR3 has 15 amino acids. Germline V CDR1 and CDR2: SGHRS, YFSETQ. Here the CDR3 reads CASSLDGPRDTEAFF. DNA for the CDR3: TGCGCCAGCAGCTTGGATGGGCCGAGGGACACTGAAGCTTTCTTT.

This clonotype was counted many times. The chain joins TRBV4-3 to TRBJ2-3; D not certain. Germline assignment: CDR1 LGHNA and CDR2 YSLEER. The CDR3 extends over 14 amino acids. Trimming shortened V by 0 bases and J by 3 bases, and 7 bases separated the two germline ends. The CDR3, as DNA: TGCGCCAGCAGCCAAGACAGTAAGACAGATACGCAGTATTTT. It yields the protein CASSQDSKTDTQYF.

This clonotype has a count of ten or more. The chain uses TRBV29-1 and TRBJ2-7; no clear D gene. The V and J ends lost 7 bases and 6 bases respectively, with 19 bases between them. The germline V gene has CDR1 SQVTM and CDR2 ANQGSEA. CDR3 size: 13 residues. This CDR3 reads CSAGTRPFTEQYF. In DNA form, the CDR3 reads TGCAGCGCTGGAACACGGCCCTTTACCGAGCAGTACTTC.

In its sample, this clonotype was seen a few times. This chain uses TRBV28 with TRBJ2-7, with 7 nucleotides matching TRBD2. In germline, CDR1 is MDHEN, CDR2 SYDVKM. This CDR3 region has 15 residues. V dropped 6 bases and J dropped 2; count of bases not matched to a gene: 10. CDR3 DNA: TGTGCCAGCAGGGCCGGGGGGACGCATCCCTACGAGCAGTACTTC. Translating gives CASRAGGTHPYEQYF.

This clonotype was picked up many times. The chain links TRBV5-1 to TRBJ1-1, with TRBD1 matching 8 bases. Germline CDR1 is SGHRS and CDR2 is YFSETQ. This CDR3 has 18 residues. J lost 6 bases, V lost 0 bases, and 16 bases had no gene match. The CDR3 DNA sequence: TGCGCCAGCAGCTTGGCCCCGGCCAGGGGGCTCGGGAGAGCTGAAGCTTTCTTT. It codes for CASSLAPARGLGRAEAFF.

This chain uses TRBV2 with TRBJ2-5; 8 bases are a match to TRBD1. This CDR3 contains 14 residues. Germline V gives CDR1 SNHLY, CDR2 FYNNEI. With V trimmed by 3 bases and J by 9 bases, 9 bases remained unmatched. The CDR3 sequence is CASSELTRGLPQYF. In nucleotides, the CDR3 is TGTGCCAGCAGTGAGCTTACCAGGGGGCTGCCCCAGTACTTC.

This clonotype showed up just once. A much larger clone is a single base away; this may be a read error. The chain uses TRBV7-2 and TRBJ2-1, with D possibly being TRBD1 (5 bases). Trimming pared 5 bases from V and 8 bases from J, leaving 16 bases between. Looked up from germline, CDR1 is SGHTA and CDR2 is FQGNSA. The CDR3 has 14 amino acids. CDR3 coding DNA: TGTGCCAGCAGCCTAACGGTGGGGCCTCATGAGCAGTTCTTC. Translating gives CASSLTVGPHEQFF.

This clonotype was found many times. The chain couples TRBV20-1 to TRBJ2-3; perhaps TRBD1 as D (5 bases). The ends were cut back, 5 bases at V and 4 bases at J, with 22 bases in the middle. The length of the CDR3 is 16 residues. Germline-derived CDR1 and CDR2 are DFQATT and SNEGSKA (reference sequence). CDR3 DNA sequence: TGCAGTGCTGCCCTTGGGGCTTCCACTCCCCCAGATACGCAGTATTTT. This translates into CSAALGASTPPDTQYF.